This T cell receptor beta chain stems from a study of cytomegalovirus exposure and HLA in healthy donors. The V end lost 7 bases, the J end lost 2 bases, and 8 bases lay between the germline ends. The germline V gene has CDR1 LNHDA and CDR2 SQIVND (reference sequence). The CDR3 has 12 amino acids. This clone was seen a single time. PCR amplification relied on 60 Vbeta primers (plus 13 Jbeta primers). TCRdb's table, derived via immunoSEQ multiplex PCR, lists solely in-frame clones and lacks some. The table shows around 150,000 clones, with around 60% occurring only once. Sequencing was done on a sample of PBMCs. The chain carries TRBV19 and TRBJ1-2; D remains unclear. This clonotype originated in a woman aged 55-70 years in good health and CMV-seropositive. The chain's CDR3 is CASNRENYGYTF. CDR3 nucleotide sequence: TGTGCCAGTAATCGAGAAAACTATGGCTACACCTTC. Drawing the rest from reference TRBV19 and TRBJ1-2, the complete variable domain is DGGITQSPKYLFRKEGQNVTLSCEQNLNHDAMYWYRQDPGQGLRLIYYSQIVNDFQKGDIAEGYSVSREKKESFPLTVTSAQKNPTAFYLCASNRENYGYTFGSGTRLTVV.